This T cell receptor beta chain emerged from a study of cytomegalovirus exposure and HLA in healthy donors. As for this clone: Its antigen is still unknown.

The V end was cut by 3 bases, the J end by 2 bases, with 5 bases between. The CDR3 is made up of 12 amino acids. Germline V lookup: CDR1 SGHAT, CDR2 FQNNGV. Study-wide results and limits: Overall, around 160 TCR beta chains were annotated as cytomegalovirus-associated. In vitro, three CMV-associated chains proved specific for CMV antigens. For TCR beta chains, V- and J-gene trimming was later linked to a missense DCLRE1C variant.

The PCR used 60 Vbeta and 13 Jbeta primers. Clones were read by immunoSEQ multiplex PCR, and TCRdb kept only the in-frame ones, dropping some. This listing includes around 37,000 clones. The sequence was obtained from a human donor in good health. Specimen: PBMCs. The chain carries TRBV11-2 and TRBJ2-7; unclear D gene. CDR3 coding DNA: TGTGCCAGCAGCTTGAGCGCCTACGAGCAGTACTTC. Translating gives CASSLSAYEQYF.